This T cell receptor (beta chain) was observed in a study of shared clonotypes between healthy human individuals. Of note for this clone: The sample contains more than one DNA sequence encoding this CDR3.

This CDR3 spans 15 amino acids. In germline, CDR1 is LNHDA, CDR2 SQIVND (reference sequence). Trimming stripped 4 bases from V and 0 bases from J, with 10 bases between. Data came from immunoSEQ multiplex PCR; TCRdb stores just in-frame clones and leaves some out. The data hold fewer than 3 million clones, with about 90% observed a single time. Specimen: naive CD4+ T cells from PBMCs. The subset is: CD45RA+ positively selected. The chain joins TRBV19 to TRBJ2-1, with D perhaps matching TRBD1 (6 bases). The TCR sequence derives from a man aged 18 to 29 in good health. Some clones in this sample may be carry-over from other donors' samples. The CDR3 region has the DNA TGTGCCAGTAGTACCGGACAGAGCTCCTACAATGAGCAGTTCTTC. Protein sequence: CASSTGQSSYNEQFF.